This record looks at one TCR beta chain sequence and its context. The sample belongs to a study of PD-L1 blockade in urothelial cancer. Produced via immunoSEQ multiplex PCR; TCRdb's table is partial and in-frame only. The sample carries 35,000 to 45,000 clones, roughly nine tenths recorded once. The V end lost 3 bases, the J end lost 8 bases, and 14 bases lay between the germline ends. From germline, CDR1 is MGHDK and CDR2 SYGVNS. This CDR3 spans 14 amino acids. Time point of the sample: pretreatment peripheral blood. Sequenced here: PBMCs, sampled around atezolizumab (anti-PD-L1) treatment. The genes are TRBV25-1 and TRBJ2-1; tentative D call: TRBD2 (5 bases). The sequence came from a woman aged 55 to 70 with urothelial cancer. CDR3 loop: CASSDLGSSDEQFF. CDR3 coding DNA: TGTGCCAGCAGTGATCTAGGGAGCTCGGATGAGCAGTTCTTC.